This entry lists 20 T cell receptor beta chains sequenced from one sample in a study of blood T cells in healthy people across ages. It was with a sample-barcoded 5' primer and a J-beta primer mix that a second PCR of about 6 to 11 cycles was run. TCRdb recomputed calls from the 5' RACE reads with MiXCR, one row per CDR3 protein. The sample contains some 670,000 distinct CDR3 sequences, more than 45% of which appear only once. Sequenced input: blood. These receptors all come from a woman aged 80 or older in good health.

J is TRBJ2-6 and V is TRBV6-5; 8 nucleotides agree with TRBD1. Germline V CDR1 and CDR2: MNHEY, SVGAGI. There are 15 residues in the CDR3. With V trimmed by 7 bases and J by 3 bases, 5 bases remained unmatched. The CDR3 region has the DNA TGTGCCAGCACCCAGACAGGGGTTGGGGCCAACGTCCTGACTTTC. Protein sequence: CASTQTGVGANVLTF.

This clonotype was picked up many times. The chain employs TRBV2 and TRBJ1-5; D not certain. V shed 4 bases and J shed 4 bases, with 8 bases lying between them. This CDR3 has 13 amino acids. The germline V gene encodes CDR1 SNHLY and CDR2 FYNNEI. CDR3 protein: CASSVEGNQPQHF. The CDR3 DNA reads TGTGCCAGCAGTGTTGAGGGAAATCAGCCCCAGCATTTT.

The rearrangement links TRBV27 to TRBJ2-1; tentatively, D is TRBD2 (6 bases). CDR1 and CDR2 (germline): MNHEY, SMNVEV (reference sequence). CDR3 length: 12 amino acids. V lost 5 bases and J 7 bases, leaving 9 bases between the germline ends. CDR3 nucleotide sequence: TGTGCCAGCAGTGAAGCGGGTAATGAGCAGTTCTTC. Its translation: CASSEAGNEQFF.

This chain links TRBV20-1 with TRBJ1-1; maybe TRBD1 (5 bases). Germline loops: CDR1 DFQATT, CDR2 SNEGSKA (reference sequence). V was trimmed by 0 bases and J by 5 bases, leaving 16 bases between them. The CDR3 is 15 residues long. The chain's CDR3 is CSARDPSGPRTEAFF. The CDR3 bases are TGCAGTGCTAGAGATCCTTCGGGACCCAGAACTGAAGCTTTCTTT.

V and J are TRBV24-1 and TRBJ1-2, with D hard to call. The length of the CDR3 is 14 residues. The germline V and J ends were trimmed by 4 bases and 1 base, with 9 bases remaining between them. CDR1 and CDR2 (germline): KGHDR, SFDVKD. Here the CDR3 reads CATSERSSNYGYTF. The CDR3 nucleotides read TGTGCCACCAGTGAGCGGTCGAGTAACTATGGCTACACCTTC.

This chain links TRBV7-2 with TRBJ2-3; 11 positions agree with TRBD2. Per the germline V gene, CDR1 is SGHTA and CDR2 is FQGNSA. This CDR3 has 15 amino acids. J was trimmed by 7 bases and V by 5 bases; bases with no gene match: 8. The CDR3 sequence is CASSRPGTSGNTQYF. The CDR3 nucleotides are TGTGCCAGCAGCCGACCCGGGACTAGCGGAAATACGCAGTATTTT.

This clonotype was observed a single time. The chain joins TRBV5-6 to TRBJ2-5, with D hard to call. CDR1 is SGHDT, CDR2 YYEEEE, per germline. With 3 bases removed from V and 3 bases from J, the gap between germline ends came to 15 bases. This CDR3 has 15 amino acids. CDR3 bases: TGTGCCAGCAGCTCGATCACTTCAGCTGAAGAGACCCAGTACTTC. Translated: CASSSITSAEETQYF.

Ten or more counts support this clonotype. Since a much larger clone is just one base distant, this may be a read error. The chain employs TRBV20-1 and TRBJ2-7; perhaps TRBD2 as D (5 bases). This CDR3 is 16 amino acids long. Germline V CDR1 and CDR2: DFQATT, SNEGSKA (reference sequence). The V gene lost 3 bases and the J gene lost 3 bases, with 21 bases spanning the gap. In nucleotides, the CDR3 is TGCAGTGCTAGCCCAGTCGCTAGCCTCCTGGGCTACGAGCAGTACTTC. Protein sequence: CSASPVASLLGYEQYF.

On this clonotype itself: It may be a read error: a sequence one base away is much more abundant. The V gene is TRBV3-1, the J gene TRBJ2-1, with 11 bases identical to TRBD2. The germline V gene encodes CDR1 LGHDT and CDR2 YNNKEL (reference sequence). The CDR3 runs to 16 residues. The CDR3 region has the DNA TGTGCCAGCTGCCAAGATCTGAGACTAGCGGGAAATGAGCAGTTCTTC. Amino acids: CASCQDLRLAGNEQFF.

This clonotype was seen only a few times. This rearrangement joins TRBV10-3 to TRBJ1-2; TRBD1 agrees at 8 bases. The CDR3 is 14 residues long. V shed 10 bases, J shed 4 bases, and the junction held 11 bases outside the gene matches. Germline CDR1 ENHRY, CDR2 SYGVKD. DNA for the CDR3: TGTGCCACCAAGGGACAGGTTCGGGGCTATGGCTACACCTTC. It yields the protein CATKGQVRGYGYTF.

This clonotype has at least ten counts. The chain has TRBV9 and TRBJ2-1, with D possibly TRBD2 on 7 matching bases. The CDR3 length is 15 residues. Germline CDR1 is SGDLS and CDR2 is YYNGEE. Trimming stripped 6 bases from V and 5 bases from J, with 18 bases between. CDR3 sequence reads: CASTGGGGSDNEQFF. CDR3 bases: TGTGCCAGCACCGGAGGGGGGGGCTCAGACAATGAGCAGTTCTTC.

This clonotype was counted a single time. This may stem from a read error, because a much larger clone lies one nucleotide away. The chain uses TRBV7-2 and TRBJ2-1; 7 nucleotides align to TRBD2. The CDR3 is made up of 15 amino acids. The V gene's germline CDR1 is SGHTA and CDR2 FQGNSA. This chain's CDR3 is CASSLVAGPYHEQFF. The CDR3 DNA is TGTGCCAGCAGCTTAGTAGCGGGCCCCTACCATGAGCAGTTCTTC.

With regard to this clonotype: It may be a read error: a sequence one base away is much more abundant. This chain uses TRBV3-1 with TRBJ2-1, with D possibly TRBD2 on 6 matching bases. Trimming pared 1 base from V and 5 bases from J, leaving 21 bases between. Germline-derived CDR1 and CDR2 are LGHDT and YNNKEL (reference sequence). The CDR3 sequence is 18 residues long. The CDR3 sequence: CASSQVRTTGIGNNEQFF. The CDR3 DNA reads as TGTGCCAGCAGCCAAGTGAGGACTACCGGGATCGGGAACAATGAGCAGTTCTTC.

This clonotype was picked up a small number of times. The chain has TRBV12-3 or TRBV12-4 and TRBJ2-2; weak D call: TRBD1 (6 bases). The CDR3 spans 18 residues. V lost 7 bases to trimming and J lost 4 bases, with 25 bases between them. The CDR3 nucleotides are TGTGCCAGCACTCCCAGGGGCGGTGCTCTTAAGCTCACCGGGGAGCTGTTTTTT. Translating it yields CASTPRGGALKLTGELFF.

Turning to this clonotype: At one of its ends the junction is not consistent with the germline gene, which may arise from a read error. The chain joins TRBV3-1 to TRBJ1-1, with D perhaps matching TRBD1 (5 bases). Germline V lookup: CDR1 LGHDT, CDR2 YNNKEL (reference sequence). CDR3 length equals 14 residues. In DNA, the CDR3 is TGTGCCAGCAACCAATCCGGTTGGGGGGCTGAAGCTTTCTTT. Translating it yields CASNQSGWGAEAFF.

This clonotype occurred many times. The rearrangement links TRBV6-6 to TRBJ2-2; D ambiguous. The ends were cut back, 5 bases at V and 1 base at J, with 8 bases in the middle. This CDR3 has 14 residues. Germline assignment: CDR1 MNHNY and CDR2 SVGAGI (reference sequence). The CDR3 is CASSPTGNTGELFF. CDR3 sequence (DNA): TGTGCCAGCAGTCCGACGGGGAACACCGGGGAGCTGTTTTTT.

Remarks on this clonotype: A much larger clone is a single base away; this may be a read error. This chain connects TRBV6-6 to TRBJ2-5; weak D call: TRBD1 (5 bases). Judging by the DNA end, TRBJ2-1 fits better; the J call may be wrong. The CDR3 length is 12 residues. The germline V gene has CDR1 MNHNY and CDR2 SVGAGI (reference sequence). The CDR3 protein is CATSDSQETQFF. The CDR3 DNA is TGTGCCACTTCCGACAGCCAAGAGACCCAGTTCTTC.

This clonotype occurred a few times. V gene TRBV9 combines with J gene TRBJ2-3, with D perhaps TRBD1 or TRBD2 (5 bases each). This CDR3 is built from 17 residues. Germline CDR1 SGDLS, CDR2 YYNGEE. Between the trimmed V and J ends, which lost 5 bases and 0 bases, there was a span of 19 bases. The CDR3 here is CASSGFGTLESTDTQYF. CDR3 nucleotide sequence: TGTGCCAGCAGTGGTTTTGGGACCCTGGAAAGCACAGATACGCAGTATTTT.

This clonotype was seen repeatedly, ten times or more. The chain carries TRBV4-2 and TRBJ2-7; 9 nucleotides line up with TRBD1. The CDR3 runs 15 residues. V was pared by 2 bases and J by 5 bases, with 7 bases of the junction left unmatched. Germline V lookup: CDR1 LGHNA, CDR2 YNFKEQ. CDR3 region: CASSQLDRGNHEQYF. Written as DNA, the CDR3 is TGTGCCAGCAGCCAATTGGACAGGGGAAATCACGAGCAGTACTTC.

In this sample, this clonotype turned up many times. This chain joins TRBV12-3 or TRBV12-4 and TRBJ2-1; 13 bases fit TRBD2. CDR3 length equals 16 residues. Losses at the gene ends were 7 bases for V and 3 bases for J; bases not matched to a gene: 6. CDR3 in amino acids: CASTPLAGGVYNEQFF. As DNA, the CDR3 is TGTGCCAGCACCCCACTAGCGGGAGGGGTCTACAATGAGCAGTTCTTC.